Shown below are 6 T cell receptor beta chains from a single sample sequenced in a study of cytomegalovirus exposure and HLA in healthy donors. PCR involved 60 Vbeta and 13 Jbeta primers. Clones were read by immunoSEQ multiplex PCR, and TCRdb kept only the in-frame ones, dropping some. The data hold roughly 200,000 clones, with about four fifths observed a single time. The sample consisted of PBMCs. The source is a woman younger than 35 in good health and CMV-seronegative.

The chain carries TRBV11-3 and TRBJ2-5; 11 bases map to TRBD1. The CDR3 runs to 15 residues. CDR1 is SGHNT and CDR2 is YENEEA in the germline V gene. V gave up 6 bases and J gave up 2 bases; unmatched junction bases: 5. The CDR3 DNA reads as TGTGCCAGCAGAATGGACAGGGGGCGTCAAGAGACCCAGTACTTC. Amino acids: CASRMDRGRQETQYF.

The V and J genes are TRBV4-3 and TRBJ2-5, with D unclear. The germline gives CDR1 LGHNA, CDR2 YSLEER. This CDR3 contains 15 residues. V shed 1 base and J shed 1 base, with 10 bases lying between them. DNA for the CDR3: TGCGCCAGCAGCCAAGGTACTGCAGGCCAAGAGACCCAGTACTTC. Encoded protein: CASSQGTAGQETQYF.

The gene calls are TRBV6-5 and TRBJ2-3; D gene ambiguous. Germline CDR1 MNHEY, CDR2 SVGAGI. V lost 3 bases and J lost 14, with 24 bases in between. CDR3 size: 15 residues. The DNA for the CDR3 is TGTGCCAGCAGTTATGGTCCTTCCGACTTATCTTTGCGGTATTTT. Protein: CASSYGPSDLSLRYF.

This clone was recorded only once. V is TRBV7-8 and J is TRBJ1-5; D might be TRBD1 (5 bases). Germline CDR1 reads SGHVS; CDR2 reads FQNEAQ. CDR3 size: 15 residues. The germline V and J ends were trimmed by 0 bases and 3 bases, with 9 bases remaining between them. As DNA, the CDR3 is TGTGCCAGCAGCTTAGCCCAGGGTACCAATCAGCCCCAGCATTTT. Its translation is CASSLAQGTNQPQHF.

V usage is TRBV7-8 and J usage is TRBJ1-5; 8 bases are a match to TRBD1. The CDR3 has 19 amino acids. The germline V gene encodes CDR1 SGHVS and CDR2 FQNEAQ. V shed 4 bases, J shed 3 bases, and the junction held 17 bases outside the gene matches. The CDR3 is CASSSRQGSAQDFNQPQHF. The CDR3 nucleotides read TGTGCCAGCAGCTCCCGACAGGGGTCCGCCCAGGATTTCAATCAGCCCCAGCATTTT.

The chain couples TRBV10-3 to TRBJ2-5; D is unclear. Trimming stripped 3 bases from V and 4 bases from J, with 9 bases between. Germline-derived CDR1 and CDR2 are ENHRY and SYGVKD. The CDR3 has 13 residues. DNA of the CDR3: TGTGCCATCAGTGATCCAGGTTTAGAGACCCAGTACTTC. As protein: CAISDPGLETQYF.